This T cell receptor (beta chain) was recovered during a study of T cells expressing NK-cell markers. Regarding the study as a whole: Of CD8+ T cells, about 1.0-8% belonged to dominant NKG2C+ clonotypes in six donors.

Details on this clonotype: Its antigen is not identified.

From the 5' RACE reads, TCRdb lists one entry per CDR3 protein and no DNA. In all, the sample yields about 110,000 distinct CDR3 sequences. Sequencing used blood T cells: a sorted CD56 or NKG2C T cell subset, CD4+ or CD8+ T cells, or bulk PBMC T cells (not recorded which). The clonotype originates from a woman between 18 and 70 years old in good health.

This chain's CDR3 is CATWPQLASTDTQYF. This chain joins TRBV5-6 and TRBJ2-3. The CDR3 has 15 residues. Per the germline V gene, CDR1 is SGHDT and CDR2 is YYEEEE. The whole variable domain, remainder taken from reference TRBV5-6 and TRBJ2-3, is DAGVTQSPTHLIKTRGQQVTLRCSPKSGHDTVSWYQQALGQGPQFIFQYYEEEERQRGNFPDRFSGHQFPNYSSELNVNALLLGDSALYLCATWPQLASTDTQYFGPGTRLTVL.